At least ten counts were recorded for the clone carrying this TCR beta chain. Its antigen is not identified. From the 5' RACE reads, TCRdb called clonotypes with MiXCR, one entry per CDR3 protein. The sample contains tens of thousands of distinct CDR3 sequences, roughly 3.5% of which appear only once. The study built unsorted libraries from 2 million PBMCs kept at -80 C. The CDR3 is made up of 13 amino acids. The V and J ends lost 7 bases and 4 bases, in that order; junction bases with no gene match: 3. CDR1 and CDR2 (germline): KGHDR, SFDVKD. The data belong to a study of neurological immune-mediated disorders. Background on the study: Secondary progressive cases numbered 3 among the roughly 34 multiple sclerosis patients, while the other 31 were relapsing-remitting. Overall study results and limits: Whereas HTLV-1-associated myelopathy showed the most TCR clonal expansion, multiple sclerosis showed the least, with levels below those of healthy controls. Phylogenetic grouping placed 18 of 34 multiple sclerosis patients' repertoires in one related-CDR3 cluster, a possible signature.

Sample: PBMCs. This receptor was taken from a young man with multiple sclerosis. V gene TRBV24-1 combines with J gene TRBJ1-5; 7 bases fit TRBD1. The CDR3 bases are TGTGCCACCAGCTCGACAGGGAATCAGCCCCAGCATTTT. It specifies CATSSTGNQPQHF.